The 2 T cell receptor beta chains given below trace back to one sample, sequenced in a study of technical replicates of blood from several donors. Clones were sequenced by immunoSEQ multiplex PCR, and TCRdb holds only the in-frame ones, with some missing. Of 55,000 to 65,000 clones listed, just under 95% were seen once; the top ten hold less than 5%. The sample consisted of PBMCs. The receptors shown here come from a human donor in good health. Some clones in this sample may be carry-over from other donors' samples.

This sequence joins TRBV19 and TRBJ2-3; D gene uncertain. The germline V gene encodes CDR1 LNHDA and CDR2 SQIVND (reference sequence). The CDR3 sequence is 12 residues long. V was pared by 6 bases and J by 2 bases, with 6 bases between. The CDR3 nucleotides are TGTGCCAGTAGCGGGTTCACAGATACGCAGTATTTT. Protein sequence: CASSGFTDTQYF.

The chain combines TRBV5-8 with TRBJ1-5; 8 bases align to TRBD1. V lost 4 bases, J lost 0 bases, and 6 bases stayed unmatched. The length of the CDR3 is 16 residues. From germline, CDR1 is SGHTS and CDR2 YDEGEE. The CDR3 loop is CASSPGTGFSNQPQHF. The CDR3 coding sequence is TGTGCCAGCAGCCCTGGGACAGGTTTTAGCAATCAGCCCCAGCATTTT.